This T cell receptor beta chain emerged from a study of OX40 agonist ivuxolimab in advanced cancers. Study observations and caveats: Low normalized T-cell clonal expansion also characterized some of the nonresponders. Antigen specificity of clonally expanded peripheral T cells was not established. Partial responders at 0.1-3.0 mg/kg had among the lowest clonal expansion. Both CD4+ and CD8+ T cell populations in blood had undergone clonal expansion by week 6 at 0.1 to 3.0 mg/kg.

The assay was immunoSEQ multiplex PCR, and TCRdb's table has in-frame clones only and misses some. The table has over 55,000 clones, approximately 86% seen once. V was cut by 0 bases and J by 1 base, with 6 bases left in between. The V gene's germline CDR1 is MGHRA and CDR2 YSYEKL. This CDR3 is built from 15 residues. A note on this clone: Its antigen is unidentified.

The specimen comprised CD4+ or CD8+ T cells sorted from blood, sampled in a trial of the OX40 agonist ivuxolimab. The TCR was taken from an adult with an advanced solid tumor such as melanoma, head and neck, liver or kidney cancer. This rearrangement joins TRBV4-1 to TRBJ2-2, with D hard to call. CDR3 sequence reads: CASSQEPVNTGELFF. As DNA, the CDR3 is TGCGCCAGCAGCCAAGAGCCCGTGAACACCGGGGAGCTGTTTTTT.